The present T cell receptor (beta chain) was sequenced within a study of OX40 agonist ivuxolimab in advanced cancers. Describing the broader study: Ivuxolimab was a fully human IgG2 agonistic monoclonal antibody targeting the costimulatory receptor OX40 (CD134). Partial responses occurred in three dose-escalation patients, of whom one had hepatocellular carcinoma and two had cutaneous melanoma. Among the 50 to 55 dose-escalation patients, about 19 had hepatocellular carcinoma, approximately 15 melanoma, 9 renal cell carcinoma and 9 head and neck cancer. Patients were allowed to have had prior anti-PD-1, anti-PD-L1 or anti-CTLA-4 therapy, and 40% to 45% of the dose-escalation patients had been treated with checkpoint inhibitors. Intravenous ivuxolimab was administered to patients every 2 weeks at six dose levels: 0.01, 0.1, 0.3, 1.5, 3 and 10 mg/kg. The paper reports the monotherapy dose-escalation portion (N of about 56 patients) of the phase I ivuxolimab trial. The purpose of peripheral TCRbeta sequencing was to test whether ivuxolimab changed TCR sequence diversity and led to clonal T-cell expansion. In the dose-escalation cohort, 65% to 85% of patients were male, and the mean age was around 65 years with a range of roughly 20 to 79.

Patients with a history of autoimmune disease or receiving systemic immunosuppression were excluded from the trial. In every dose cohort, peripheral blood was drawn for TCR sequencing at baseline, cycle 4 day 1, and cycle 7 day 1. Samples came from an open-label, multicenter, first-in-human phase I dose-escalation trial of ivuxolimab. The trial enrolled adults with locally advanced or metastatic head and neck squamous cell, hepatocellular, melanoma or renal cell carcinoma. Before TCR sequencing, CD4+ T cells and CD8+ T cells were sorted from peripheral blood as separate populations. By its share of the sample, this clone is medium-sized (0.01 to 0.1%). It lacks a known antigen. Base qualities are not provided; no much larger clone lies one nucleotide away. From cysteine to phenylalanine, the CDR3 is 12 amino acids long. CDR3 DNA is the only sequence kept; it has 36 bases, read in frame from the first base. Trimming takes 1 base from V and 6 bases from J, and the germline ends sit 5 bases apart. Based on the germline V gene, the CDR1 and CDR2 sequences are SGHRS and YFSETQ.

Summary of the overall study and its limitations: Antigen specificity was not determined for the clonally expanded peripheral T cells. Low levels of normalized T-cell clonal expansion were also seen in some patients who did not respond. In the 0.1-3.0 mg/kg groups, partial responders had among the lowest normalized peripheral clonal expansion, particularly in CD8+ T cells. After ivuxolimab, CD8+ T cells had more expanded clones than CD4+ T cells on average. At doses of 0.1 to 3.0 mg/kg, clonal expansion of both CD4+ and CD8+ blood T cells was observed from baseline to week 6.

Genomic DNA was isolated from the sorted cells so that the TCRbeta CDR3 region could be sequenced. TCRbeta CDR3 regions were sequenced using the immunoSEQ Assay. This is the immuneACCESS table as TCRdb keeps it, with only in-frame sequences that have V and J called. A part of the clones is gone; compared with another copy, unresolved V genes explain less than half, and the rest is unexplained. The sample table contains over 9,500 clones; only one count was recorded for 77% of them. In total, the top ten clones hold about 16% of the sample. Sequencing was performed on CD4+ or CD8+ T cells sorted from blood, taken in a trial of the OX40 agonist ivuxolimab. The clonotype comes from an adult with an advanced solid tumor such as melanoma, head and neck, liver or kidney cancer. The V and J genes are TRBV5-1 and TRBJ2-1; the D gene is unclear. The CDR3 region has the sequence CASSLLANEQFF. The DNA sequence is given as TGCGCCAGCAGCTTGTTAGCCAATGAGCAGTTCTTC.